This T cell receptor beta chain was profiled in a study of cytomegalovirus exposure and HLA in healthy donors. CDR1 and CDR2 (germline): SGHAT, FQNNGV. Trimming cost V 11 bases and J 4 bases; bases outside gene matches: 12. CDR3 length: 16 residues. Primers for the PCR totalled 60 Vbeta and 13 Jbeta. Assay: immunoSEQ multiplex PCR; the TCRdb copy retains only in-frame clones and omits some. The profile covers 130,000 to 150,000 clones, with approximately 84% appearing a single time and roughly 9.7% taken by the ten largest. The source of this sequence is a woman in her sixties or seventies in good health and CMV-seropositive. This chain joins TRBV11-2 and TRBJ2-2, with 11 bases that match TRBD2. Input material: PBMCs. The CDR3 protein is CAWRASGRRVTGELFF. The CDR3, as DNA: TGTGCCTGGAGGGCTAGCGGGAGGAGAGTCACCGGGGAGCTGTTTTTT.